A single sample is the source of the 7 T cell receptor beta chains below, sequenced in a study of T cells after somatic rescue of genetic block. Using immunoSEQ multiplex PCR, the repertoire was profiled, and TCRdb retains in-frame clones only, with some absent. In the table there are approximately 110,000 clones, 85% to 95% of which are singletons. What was sequenced was peripheral blood mononuclear cells (PBMCs). Receptors originate from a woman younger than 30.

This chain uses TRBV30 with TRBJ1-2; 9 bases match TRBD1. Germline V CDR1 and CDR2: GTSNPN, SVGIG (reference sequence). Trimming at V came to 5 bases and at J to 3 bases, leaving 4 bases not matched to a gene. This CDR3 has 13 amino acids. The CDR3 region is CAWGGQGDYGYTF. CDR3 sequence (DNA): TGTGCCTGGGGGGGACAGGGCGACTATGGCTACACCTTC. Complete variable domain (other parts from reference TRBV30 and TRBJ1-2): SQTIHQWPATLVQPVGSPLSLECTVEGTSNPNLYWYRQAAGRGLQLLFYSVGIGQISSEVPQNLSASRPQDRQFILSSKKLLLSDSGFYLCAWGGQGDYGYTFGSGTRLTVV.

This clone turned up a few times. This chain joins TRBV19 and TRBJ1-3; D gene ambiguous. V was pared by 6 bases and J by 0 bases, with 6 bases between. Germline V gene sequence: CDR1 LNHDA, CDR2 SQIVND (reference sequence). This CDR3 contains 13 residues. Here the CDR3 reads CASRQSSGNTIYF. The CDR3 bases are TGTGCCAGTAGACAGAGCTCTGGAAACACCATATATTTT. The full variable domain, its missing parts supplied by reference TRBV19 and TRBJ1-3, is DGGITQSPKYLFRKEGQNVTLSCEQNLNHDAMYWYRQDPGQGLRLIYYSQIVNDFQKGDIAEGYSVSREKKESFPLTVTSAQKNPTAFYLCASRQSSGNTIYFGEGSWLTVV.

This rearrangement joins TRBV7-9 to TRBJ2-1; no firm D call. V shed 5 bases and J shed 0 bases, with 17 bases lying between them. The CDR3 spans 17 residues. From germline, CDR1 is SEHNR and CDR2 FQNEAQ (reference sequence). The CDR3 DNA sequence: TGTGCCAGCAGCCCAAACATGGGCCCCAGCTCCTACAATGAGCAGTTCTTC. This gives the protein CASSPNMGPSSYNEQFF. Looking up the rest from reference TRBV7-9 and TRBJ2-1 gives the full variable domain: DTGVSQNPRHKITKRGQNVTFRCDPISEHNRLYWYRQTLGQGPEFLTYFQNEAQLEKSRLLSDRFSAERPKGSFSTLEIQRTEQGDSAMYLCASSPNMGPSSYNEQFFGPGTRLTVL.

Here the CDR3 reads CASSSTWGQWGNIQYF. DNA of the CDR3: TGTGCCAGCAGCTCCACTTGGGGACAATGGGGAAACATTCAGTACTTC. The chain has TRBV7-2 and TRBJ2-4; D is perhaps TRBD1 (6 bases). Deletions cut 4 bases from V and 6 bases from J, with 19 bases between. The CDR3 is 16 residues long. CDR1 is SGHTA, CDR2 FQGNSA, per germline.

This chain uses TRBV9 with TRBJ1-3, with TRBD1 identical over 7 bases. CDR1 SGDLS and CDR2 YYNGEE come from the germline V gene. V shed 3 bases and J 0 bases; nucleotides not matched to a gene: 18. The CDR3 has 20 residues. The chain's CDR3 is CASSGSMVSPGQISGNTIYF. CDR3 nucleotides: TGTGCCAGCAGCGGTAGTATGGTAAGCCCGGGACAGATCTCTGGAAACACCATATATTTT.

This clone appeared a single time. The chain carries TRBV11-1 and TRBJ2-7, with 9 bases lining up with TRBD1. This CDR3 comprises 14 residues. V was pared by 3 bases and J by 2 bases, with 2 bases of the junction left unmatched. From germline, CDR1 is SGHAT and CDR2 FQDESV (reference sequence). The DNA of the CDR3 is TGTGCCAGCAGCTTCAGGACAGGGGCCTACGAGCAGTACTTC. Its translation is CASSFRTGAYEQYF.

The rearrangement links TRBV30 to TRBJ1-4, with 7 bases that match TRBD1. Germline V gives CDR1 GTSNPN, CDR2 SVGIG (reference sequence). With V trimmed by 3 bases and J by 8 bases, 12 bases remained unmatched. The CDR3 runs 15 residues. The CDR3 region has the DNA TGTGCCTGGAGACCGGGACAGAGTGCGAGGGAAAAACTGTTTTTT. This sequence encodes CAWRPGQSAREKLFF.